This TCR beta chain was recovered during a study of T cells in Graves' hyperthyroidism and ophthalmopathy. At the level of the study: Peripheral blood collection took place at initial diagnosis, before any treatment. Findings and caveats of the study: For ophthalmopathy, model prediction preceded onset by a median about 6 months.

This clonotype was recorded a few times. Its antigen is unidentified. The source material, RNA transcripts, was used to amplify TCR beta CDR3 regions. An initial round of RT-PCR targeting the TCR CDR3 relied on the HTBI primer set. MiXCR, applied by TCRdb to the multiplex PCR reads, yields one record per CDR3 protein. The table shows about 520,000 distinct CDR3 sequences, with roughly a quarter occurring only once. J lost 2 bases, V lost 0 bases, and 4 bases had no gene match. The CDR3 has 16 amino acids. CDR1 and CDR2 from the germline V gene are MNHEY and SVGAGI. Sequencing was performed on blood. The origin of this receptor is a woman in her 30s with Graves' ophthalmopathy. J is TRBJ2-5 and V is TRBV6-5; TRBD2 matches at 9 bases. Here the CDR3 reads CASSYSPSGGQETQYF. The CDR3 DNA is TGTGCCAGCAGTTACTCGCCCAGCGGGGGGCAAGAGACCCAGTACTTC.